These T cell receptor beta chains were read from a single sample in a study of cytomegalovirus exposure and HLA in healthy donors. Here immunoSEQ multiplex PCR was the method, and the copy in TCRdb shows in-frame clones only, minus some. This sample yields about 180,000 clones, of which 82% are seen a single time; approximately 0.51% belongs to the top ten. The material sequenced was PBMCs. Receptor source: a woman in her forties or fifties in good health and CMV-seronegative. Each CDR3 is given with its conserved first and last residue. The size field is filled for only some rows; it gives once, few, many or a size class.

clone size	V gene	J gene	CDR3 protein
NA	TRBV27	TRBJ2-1	CASRKGQGPNNEQFF
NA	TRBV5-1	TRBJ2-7	CASSTGTGDYEQYF
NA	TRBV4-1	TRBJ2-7	CASSQLIAGGSYEQYF
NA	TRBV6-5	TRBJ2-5	CASSYSFLGAQYF
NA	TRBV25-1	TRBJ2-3	CASSVLGTSADTQYF
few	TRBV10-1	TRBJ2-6	CASSESIPGGSGANVLTF
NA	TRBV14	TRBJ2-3	CASSALQGAGDTQYF
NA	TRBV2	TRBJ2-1	CASRNPSGGAYNEQFF
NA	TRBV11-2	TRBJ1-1	CASSLQANTEAFF
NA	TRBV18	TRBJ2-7	CASSPTEGEQYF
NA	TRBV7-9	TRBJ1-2	CASSLRGGYTF
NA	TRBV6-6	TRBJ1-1	CASRWGGNTEAFF
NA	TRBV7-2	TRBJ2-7	CASSLYGGRFF
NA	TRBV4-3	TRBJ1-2	CASSQGGKAGYTF
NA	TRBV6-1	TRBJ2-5	CASSFGGGQETQYF
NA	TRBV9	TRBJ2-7	CASSVSVGQAIEQYF
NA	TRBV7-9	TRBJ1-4	CASSRGGGRPRKLFF
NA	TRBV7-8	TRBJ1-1	CASSPTGGLMEAFF
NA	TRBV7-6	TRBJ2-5	CASSLGLNGETQYF
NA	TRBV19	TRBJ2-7	CASSIHTGYYLYEQYF
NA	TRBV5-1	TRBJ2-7	CASSFGQTYEQYF
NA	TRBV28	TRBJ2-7	CASSSGKGRRIYGQYF
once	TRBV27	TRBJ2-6	CASSTGGGAGANVLTF
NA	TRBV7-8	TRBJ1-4	CASSQTMGQGANEKLFF
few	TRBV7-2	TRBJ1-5	CASSLLTVPNQPQHF
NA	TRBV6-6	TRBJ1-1	CASRPPPGGYTEAFF
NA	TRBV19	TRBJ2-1	CASSIDETGPYNEQFF
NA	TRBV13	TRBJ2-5	CASSTITGQPQETQYF
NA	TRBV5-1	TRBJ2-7	CASSADRVGYEQYF
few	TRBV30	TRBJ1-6	CAWSPNGRGDSPLHF
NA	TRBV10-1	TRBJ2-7	CASRRTGEAEQYF
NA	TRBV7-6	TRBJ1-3	CASSLSGNGNTIYF
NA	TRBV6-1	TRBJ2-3	CASSETTGLALSTDTQYF
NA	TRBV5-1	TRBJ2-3	CASSVMSGTSVSTDTQYF
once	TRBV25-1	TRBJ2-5	CAISRQGVEETQYF
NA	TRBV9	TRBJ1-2	CASSLGHQGTYGYTF
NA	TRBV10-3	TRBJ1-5	CAISVGGEGNQPQHF
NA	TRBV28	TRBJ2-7	CASSSSGLSSYEQYF
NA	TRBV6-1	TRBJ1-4	CAITGGANEKLFF
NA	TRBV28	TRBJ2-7	CASSFGGISREQYF
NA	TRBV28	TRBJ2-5	CASSLRLAGVETQYF
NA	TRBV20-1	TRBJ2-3	CSASRADTQYF
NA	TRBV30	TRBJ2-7	CAWSVSRQALDEQYF
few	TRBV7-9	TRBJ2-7	CASSSRGLDEQYF
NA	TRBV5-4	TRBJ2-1	CASSLRDSYNEQFF
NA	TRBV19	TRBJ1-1	CAIDSGHHTEAFF
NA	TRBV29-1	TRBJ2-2	CSAAGPTGELFF
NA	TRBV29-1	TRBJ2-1	CSVDSRDEQFF
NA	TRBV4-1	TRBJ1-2	CASSQGIRGLYGYTF